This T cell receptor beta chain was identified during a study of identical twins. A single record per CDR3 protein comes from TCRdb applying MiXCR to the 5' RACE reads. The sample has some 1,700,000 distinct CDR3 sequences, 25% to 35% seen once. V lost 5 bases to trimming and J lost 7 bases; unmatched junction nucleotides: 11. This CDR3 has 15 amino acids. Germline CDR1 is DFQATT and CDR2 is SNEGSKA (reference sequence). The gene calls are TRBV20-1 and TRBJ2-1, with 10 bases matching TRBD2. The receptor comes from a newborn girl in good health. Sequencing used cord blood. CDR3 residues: CSAPHSGGWVNEQFF. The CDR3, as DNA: TGCAGTGCTCCCCATAGCGGGGGGTGGGTGAATGAGCAGTTCTTC.